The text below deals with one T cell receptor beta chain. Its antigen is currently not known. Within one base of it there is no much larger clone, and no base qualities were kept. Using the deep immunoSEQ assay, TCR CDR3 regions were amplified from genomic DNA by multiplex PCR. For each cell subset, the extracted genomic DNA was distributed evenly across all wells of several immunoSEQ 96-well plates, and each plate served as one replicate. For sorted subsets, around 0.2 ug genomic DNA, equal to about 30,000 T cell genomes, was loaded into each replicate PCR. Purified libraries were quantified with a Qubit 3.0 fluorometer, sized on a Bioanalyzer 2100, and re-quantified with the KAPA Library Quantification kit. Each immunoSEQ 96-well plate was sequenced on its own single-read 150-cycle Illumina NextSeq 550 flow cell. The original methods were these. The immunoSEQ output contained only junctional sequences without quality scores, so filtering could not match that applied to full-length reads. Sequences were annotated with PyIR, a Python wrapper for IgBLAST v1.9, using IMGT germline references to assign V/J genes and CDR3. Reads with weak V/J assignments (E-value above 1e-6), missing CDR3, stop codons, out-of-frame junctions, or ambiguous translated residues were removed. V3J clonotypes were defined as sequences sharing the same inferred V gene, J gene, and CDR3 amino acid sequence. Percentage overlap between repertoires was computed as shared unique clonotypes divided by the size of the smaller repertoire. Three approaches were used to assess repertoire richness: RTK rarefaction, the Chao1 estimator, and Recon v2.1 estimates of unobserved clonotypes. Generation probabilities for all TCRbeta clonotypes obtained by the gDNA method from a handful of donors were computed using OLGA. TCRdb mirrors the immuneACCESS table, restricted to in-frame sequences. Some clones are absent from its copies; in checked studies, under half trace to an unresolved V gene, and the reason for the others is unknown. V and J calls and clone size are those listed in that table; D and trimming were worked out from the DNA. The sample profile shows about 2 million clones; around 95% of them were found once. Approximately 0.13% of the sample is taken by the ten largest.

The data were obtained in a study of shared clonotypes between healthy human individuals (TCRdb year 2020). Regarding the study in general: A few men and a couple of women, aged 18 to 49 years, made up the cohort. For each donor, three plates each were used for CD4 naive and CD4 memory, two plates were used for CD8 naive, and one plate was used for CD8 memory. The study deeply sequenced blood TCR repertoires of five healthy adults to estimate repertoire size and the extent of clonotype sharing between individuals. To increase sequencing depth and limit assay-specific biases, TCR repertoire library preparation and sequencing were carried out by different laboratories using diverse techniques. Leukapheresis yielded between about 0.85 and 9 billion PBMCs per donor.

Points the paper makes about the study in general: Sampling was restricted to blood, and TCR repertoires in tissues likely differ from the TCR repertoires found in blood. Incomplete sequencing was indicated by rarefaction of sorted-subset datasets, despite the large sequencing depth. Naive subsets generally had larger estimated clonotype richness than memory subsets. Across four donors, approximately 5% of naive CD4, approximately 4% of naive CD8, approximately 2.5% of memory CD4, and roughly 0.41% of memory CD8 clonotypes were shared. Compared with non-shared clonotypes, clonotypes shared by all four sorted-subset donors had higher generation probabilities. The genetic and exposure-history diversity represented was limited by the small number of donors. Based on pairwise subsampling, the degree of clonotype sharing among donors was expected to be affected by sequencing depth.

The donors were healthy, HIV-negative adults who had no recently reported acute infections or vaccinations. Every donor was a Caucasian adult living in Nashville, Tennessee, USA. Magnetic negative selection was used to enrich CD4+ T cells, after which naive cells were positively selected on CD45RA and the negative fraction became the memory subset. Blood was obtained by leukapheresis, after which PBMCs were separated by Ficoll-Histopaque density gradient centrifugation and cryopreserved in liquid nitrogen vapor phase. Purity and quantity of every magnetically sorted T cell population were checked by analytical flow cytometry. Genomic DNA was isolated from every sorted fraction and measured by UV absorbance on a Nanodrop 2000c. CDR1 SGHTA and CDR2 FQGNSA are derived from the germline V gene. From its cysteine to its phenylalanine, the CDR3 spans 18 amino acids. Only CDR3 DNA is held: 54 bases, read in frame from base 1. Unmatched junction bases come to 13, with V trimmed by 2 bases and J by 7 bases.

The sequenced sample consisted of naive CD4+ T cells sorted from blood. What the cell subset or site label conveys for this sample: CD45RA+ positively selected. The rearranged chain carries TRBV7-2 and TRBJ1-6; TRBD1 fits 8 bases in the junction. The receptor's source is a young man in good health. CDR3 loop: CASSLNAGTGATNSPLHF. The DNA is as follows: TGTGCCAGCAGCTTAAATGCCGGGACAGGAGCGACCAATTCACCCCTCCACTTT.